This T cell receptor beta chain was sequenced for a study of identical twins. From the 5' RACE reads, TCRdb called clonotypes with MiXCR, one entry per CDR3 protein. The profile shows 240,000 or so distinct CDR3 sequences, 5.5% to 7% of them singletons. V was clipped by 8 bases and J by 3 bases, with 5 bases between them. From germline, CDR1 is MGHDK and CDR2 SYGVNS. The CDR3 sequence is 11 residues long. This sample also belongs to another study, concerning yellow fever vaccine responses in identical twins. That work states: Twins' T cell vaccine responses reportedly looked partly convergent, partly personalized.

Material: memory (CD45RO+) T cells sorted from blood. The V and J genes are TRBV25-1 and TRBJ2-1; no clear D. The receptor was isolated from a woman between 18 and 30 years old in good health. The CDR3 reads CASASYNEQFF. The CDR3 coding sequence is TGTGCCAGCGCCAGCTACAATGAGCAGTTCTTC.